This TCR beta chain was found in a study of blood T cell repertoires in COVID-19. Measured with immunoSEQ multiplex PCR; TCRdb has only the in-frame clones, and not every one. Of 110,000 to 150,000 clones detected, about 90% appear once; the ten largest clones hold 8% to 11%. The germline CDR1 and CDR2 sequences are LGHDT and YNNKEL (reference sequence). With 4 bases clipped from V and 6 bases from J, the junction kept 6 bases outside the gene matches. This CDR3 is built from 16 residues. Sequencing input: peripheral blood. The chain carries TRBV3-1 (or the pseudogene TRBV3-2) and TRBJ2-2; 12 nucleotides line up with TRBD2. The origin of this receptor is a man aged 50-60 years with active or convalescent COVID-19. The CDR3 loop reads CASSPPSGRAPGELFF. CDR3 bases: TGTGCCAGCAGCCCCCCTAGCGGGAGGGCCCCCGGGGAGCTGTTTTTT.